This T cell receptor beta chain appears in the sequencing data of a study of blood T cell repertoires in COVID-19. V was cut by 2 bases and J by 5 bases, with 5 bases left in between. Germline assignment: CDR1 SGHNT and CDR2 YYREEE (reference sequence). CDR3 length: 11 amino acids. In the authors' workflow: Amplification of reference gene primers was used by the study to estimate nucleated cell counts. Using immunoSEQ multiplex PCR, the repertoire was profiled, and TCRdb retains in-frame clones only, with some absent. The V and J calls and clone size are taken from that table; D and trimming were inferred from the DNA. The sample carries around 74,000 clones, 87% recorded once.

The rearrangement joins TRBV5-4 to TRBJ2-7; D unclear. Material: peripheral blood. The receptor comes from a man in his thirties or forties with acute or convalescent COVID-19. CDR3 DNA sequence: TGTGCCAGCAGCTTAATCGACGAGCAGTACTTC. Translation gives CASSLIDEQYF.